The source of this T cell receptor beta chain is a study of a mutant IDH1 vaccine in newly diagnosed glioma. For the study at large: Before enrollment, the patients had been treated with radiotherapy alone, temozolomide alone, or both together. Most of them had received both.

The data were produced by immunoSEQ multiplex PCR, yet TCRdb's version contains in-frame clones alone and is incomplete. This sample yields 60,000 to 85,000 clones, of which approximately 85% are seen a single time; 0.77% belongs to the top ten. The CDR3 spans 14 residues. With 4 bases removed from V and 2 bases from J, the gap between germline ends came to 11 bases. CDR1 and CDR2 from the germline V gene are SGDLS and YYNGEE. Noted time point: week 23, last vaccination. With topical imiquimod, each dose of the vaccine consisted of 300 ug of mutant IDH1 20-mer peptide. Of note for this clone: Antigen unknown.

The material sequenced was PBMCs, taken from a glioma patient whose treatment included an IDH1 peptide vaccine. The chain joins TRBV9 to TRBJ2-3, with D possibly TRBD2 on 5 matching bases. This clonotype was sampled from a woman between 45 and 60 years old with glioma. The CDR3 sequence: CASSLGVPTDTQYF. In nucleotides, the CDR3 is TGTGCCAGCAGCCTGGGAGTCCCCACAGATACGCAGTATTTT. The full variable domain, completed using reference TRBV9 and TRBJ2-3, is DSGVTQTPKHLITATGQRVTLRCSPRSGDLSVYWYQQSLDQGLQFLIQYYNGEERAKGNILERFSAQQFPDLHSELNLSSLELGDSALYFCASSLGVPTDTQYFGPGTRLTVL.